This is a list of T cell receptor beta chains from one sample in a study of response to subunit inactivated influenza vaccine. TCRdb ran MiXCR on the RT-PCR reads and lists one entry per CDR3 protein. The sample consists of hundreds of thousands of distinct CDR3 sequences, about 14% of them appearing once. Specimen: PBMCs from blood, collected 14 days before vaccination. All receptors derive from a man aged 45 to 65 who received an inactivated influenza vaccine. CDR3s include the opening cysteine and the closing phenylalanine or tryptophan. A D gene is named only where the DNA matches it firmly. Clone sizes are given selectively: once, few, many, or a class where the clone is expanded.

v_gene	d_gene	j_gene	abundance	CDR3nt	CDR3aa
TRBV5-6	NA	TRBJ2-7	NA	TGTGCCAGCAGCTTGTCCAGAGGGGTGCAGTACTTC	CASSLSRGVQYF
TRBV20-1	TRBD2	TRBJ2-1	few	TGCAGTGCTACCTCCCCCCGTAGCGGGGGAGGCTACAATGAGCAGTTCTTC	CSATSPRSGGGYNEQFF
TRBV6-2/TRBV6-3	NA	TRBJ2-7	NA	TGTGCCAGCAGTTTTAGAGGACGGAGCTACGAGCAGTACTTC	CASSFRGRSYEQYF
TRBV3-1	NA	TRBJ2-7	few	TGTGCCAGCAGCCAAGCCCCGGCGGGGAGGTACGAGCAGTACTTC	CASSQAPAGRYEQYF
TRBV24-1	NA	TRBJ2-1	many	TGTGCCACCAGTCTGGACAATGAGCAGTTCTTC	CATSLDNEQFF
TRBV9	NA	TRBJ2-1	NA	TGTGCCAGCAGCGTAAAACAGGCTGACAATGAGCAGTTCTTC	CASSVKQADNEQFF
TRBV11-2	NA	TRBJ1-1	many	TGTGCCAGCACTCATCCCGCGGGGGTCACTGAAGCTTTCTTT	CASTHPAGVTEAFF
TRBV6-2/TRBV6-3	TRBD1	TRBJ2-7	few	TGTGCCAGCAGTTATTATCCGGGACAGGGACGGGACGAGCAGTACTTC	CASSYYPGQGRDEQYF
TRBV27	NA	TRBJ2-1	NA	TGTGCCAGCAGGAACGGACTGGGGGTATACAATGAGCAGTTCTTC	CASRNGLGVYNEQFF
TRBV20-1	NA	TRBJ2-7	NA	TGCAGTGCTAGAGATCTCATTCAAGGGACTGGGGCATACGAGCAGTACTTC	CSARDLIQGTGAYEQYF
TRBV20-1	TRBD1	TRBJ2-2	NA	TGCAGTGCTAGAGATAGAGGACAGGGCGGAACCGGGGAGCTGTTTTTT	CSARDRGQGGTGELFF
TRBV29-1	TRBD2	TRBJ2-1	NA	TGCAGCGTCCACCCCGGGATACTAGCGGGCGCTCCTGATGAGCAGTTCTTC	CSVHPGILAGAPDEQFF
TRBV20-1	TRBD1	TRBJ2-1	NA	TGCAGTGCTAGAGAAACAGGGGTATTTTACAATGAGCAGTTCTTC	CSARETGVFYNEQFF
TRBV2	NA	TRBJ1-5	few	TGTGCCAGCAGTCGATCCGGGGGAAGCAATCAGCCCCAGCATTTT	CASSRSGGSNQPQHF
TRBV7-2	TRBD2	TRBJ2-1	NA	TGTGCCAGCAGCTTAGGGACTAGCGGAAACCAGTTCTTC	CASSLGTSGNQFF
TRBV6-1	NA	TRBJ1-4	NA	TGTGCCACGGGCAGGGACGAAAAACTGTTTTTT	CATGRDEKLFF
TRBV5-1	NA	TRBJ2-3	few	TGCGCCTCTACAGACGGGTCGGCCACAGATACGCAGTATTTT	CASTDGSATDTQYF
TRBV5-1	TRBD1	TRBJ2-7	many	TGCGCCAGCAGCCCCGTGACCAGACAGGGGGCGGAGCAGTACTTC	CASSPVTRQGAEQYF
TRBV29-1	TRBD1	TRBJ1-5	many	TGCAGCGTTGGACAGGGGGTAAATCAGCCCCAGCATTTT	CSVGQGVNQPQHF
TRBV29-1	NA	TRBJ1-1	few	TGCAGCGTTGGGGGCACAATGAACACTGAAGCTTTCTTT	CSVGGTMNTEAFF
TRBV9	NA	TRBJ2-7	NA	TGTGCCAGCAGCGTAGGGGGGGACAGTTCCTACGAGCAGTACTTC	CASSVGGDSSYEQYF
TRBV5-1	TRBD2	TRBJ2-3	NA	TGCGCCAGCAGCTTGGTCAGGGAGGGAATAGATACGCAGTATTTT	CASSLVREGIDTQYF
TRBV27	TRBD2	TRBJ2-1	few	TGTGCCAGCAGGACTAGCGGGGGACGGGAGCAGTTCTTC	CASRTSGGREQFF
TRBV10-3	TRBD2	TRBJ2-3	NA	TGTGCCACCGGGACTAGCAAAGATAAGCAGTATTTT	CATGTSKDKQYF
TRBV5-1	TRBD2	TRBJ2-1	many	TGCGCCAGCAGAGGGACTAGCGGGGGATTGGGGCAGTTCTTC	CASRGTSGGLGQFF
TRBV12-3/TRBV12-4	TRBD2	TRBJ2-7	NA	TGTGCCAGCAGTTTCAACCCGGGACTAGCGGAAACCTACGAGCAGTACTTC	CASSFNPGLAETYEQYF
TRBV6-2/TRBV6-3	TRBD1	TRBJ2-2	NA	TGTGCCAGCGCCCCGGGACAGGGATTCGGGGAGCTGTTTTTT	CASAPGQGFGELFF
TRBV7-6	NA	TRBJ1-6	few	TGTGCCAGCAGCTTAGGGGCGAGAAATAATTCACCCCTCCACTTT	CASSLGARNNSPLHF
TRBV10-3	NA	TRBJ2-2	few	TGTGCCATCAGTGAGTCTAGGGGGGCAAACACCGGGGAGCTGTTTTTT	CAISESRGANTGELFF
TRBV4-3	NA	TRBJ1-4	few	TGCGCCAGCAGTCAGAATTGGGACCGACCCTGGGAAAAACTGTTTTTT	CASSQNWDRPWEKLFF
TRBV10-3	NA	TRBJ2-7	NA	TGTGCCATCAGTGACCTCGACTGGGGCGCGGGGTACGAGCAGTACTTC	CAISDLDWGAGYEQYF
TRBV6-4	TRBD1	TRBJ2-1	many	TGTGCCAGCAGTACAGGGGTAGCCACCGGAGAGCAGTTCTTC	CASSTGVATGEQFF
TRBV28	NA	TRBJ2-3	few	TGTGCCAGCAGTTTTAACTGGGCGGGGGATACGCAGTATTTT	CASSFNWAGDTQYF
TRBV12-3/TRBV12-4	TRBD1	TRBJ1-5	few	TGTGCCAGCAGTCCGGGACAGGGGAGATATAGCAATCAGCCCCAGCATTTT	CASSPGQGRYSNQPQHF
TRBV4-3	NA	TRBJ2-5	many	TGCGCCAGCAGTATTCAGGTCAACCAAGAGACCCAGTACTTC	CASSIQVNQETQYF
TRBV15	NA	TRBJ1-3	NA	TGTGCCACCAGCACACGAGACAGCTACTCTGGAAACACCATATATTTT	CATSTRDSYSGNTIYF
TRBV6-5	TRBD1	TRBJ2-1	many	TGTGCCAGCAGTTACTCGGGGATGGGGACAGGGGGAGGTGAGCAGTTCTTC	CASSYSGMGTGGGEQFF
TRBV28	NA	TRBJ2-7	few	TGTGCCACCGAAGAAACCTACGAGCAGTACTTC	CATEETYEQYF
TRBV3-1	NA	TRBJ1-2	many	TGTGCCAGCAGCCAAGGCTACCAGGTGAAAGGCCATGGCTACACCTTC	CASSQGYQVKGHGYTF
TRBV20-1	NA	TRBJ2-3	NA	TGCAGTGCCATCAGGGGCGGAGTAAGCACAGATACGCAGTATTTT	CSAIRGGVSTDTQYF
TRBV4-1	TRBD1	TRBJ1-3	NA	TGCGCCAGCAGCTCGAAGACAGGGGCCGGAAACACCATATATTTT	CASSSKTGAGNTIYF
TRBV12-3/TRBV12-4	NA	TRBJ1-2	NA	TGTGCCAGCAGTTTAGACCAATGGGGTATCTATGGCTACACCTTC	CASSLDQWGIYGYTF
TRBV10-1	TRBD1	TRBJ2-5	NA	TGCGCCAGCAGTGACCGGACAGGGCAAGCAGAGACCCAGTACTTC	CASSDRTGQAETQYF
TRBV20-1	TRBD2	TRBJ2-3	NA	TGCAGTGCTAGAACCCCAACTAGCGTGGGCACAGATACGCAGTATTTT	CSARTPTSVGTDTQYF
TRBV10-3	TRBD1	TRBJ1-4	few	TGTGCCATCAGTTTAAACTCCGGGACAGGGGTGGAAAAACTGTTTTTT	CAISLNSGTGVEKLFF
TRBV29-1	NA	TRBJ2-1	few	TGCAGCGTTGAACCGAGCGGCTCCTACAATGAGCAGTTCTTC	CSVEPSGSYNEQFF
TRBV20-1	NA	TRBJ1-5	NA	TGCAGTGCTAGAAAGAGAAAAGATCAACAGGGAAATCAGCCCCAGCATTTT	CSARKRKDQQGNQPQHF
TRBV14	NA	TRBJ2-7	NA	TGTGCCAGCAGCCAAGAGAAGGGGGTTGATTTTTACGAGCAGTACTTC	CASSQEKGVDFYEQYF
TRBV10-3	TRBD1	TRBJ1-3	NA	TGTGGGGTACGGACAGGGCCCTCTGGAAACACCATATATTTT	CGVRTGPSGNTIYF
TRBV2	TRBD1	TRBJ1-5	NA	TGTGCCAGCAGGGGTGGGACAGACAATCAGCCCCAGCATTTT	CASRGGTDNQPQHF
TRBV7-2	NA	TRBJ2-7	few	TGTGCCAGCAGAAAAAGCGGTGGGCAGTACTTC	CASRKSGGQYF
TRBV4-1	TRBD2	TRBJ2-4	NA	TGCGCCAGCAGCCAAGATACTAGCGGGAGAAAAAACATTCAGTACTTC	CASSQDTSGRKNIQYF
TRBV5-6	TRBD1	TRBJ1-2	many	TGTGCCAGCAGTGACGGACAGGGGGTTATCTATGGCTACACCTTC	CASSDGQGVIYGYTF
TRBV5-1	NA	TRBJ2-4	many	TGCGCCAGCAGCTTGGATAGTCCGCTAGCCAAAAACATTCAGTACTTC	CASSLDSPLAKNIQYF
TRBV11-2	TRBD1	TRBJ1-5	few	TGTGCCAGCAGCTCTTGGACAGGGGGACGTTCCCCCAATCAGCCCCAGCATTTT	CASSSWTGGRSPNQPQHF
TRBV2	NA	TRBJ2-1	NA	TGTGCCAGCAGTGGGTGGTGGGAGTTTACCTACAATGAGCAGTTCTTC	CASSGWWEFTYNEQFF
TRBV20-1	NA	TRBJ1-1	few	TGCAGTGGGTCAAGGAGGAACACTGAAGCTTTCTTT	CSGSRRNTEAFF
TRBV15	NA	TRBJ1-2	many	TGTGCCACCAGTCACAGGGCTGGCTATGGCTACACCTTC	CATSHRAGYGYTF
TRBV12-3/TRBV12-4	NA	TRBJ1-4	many	TGTGCCAGCAGTTTGTCCCGGGAAAAACTGTTTTTT	CASSLSREKLFF
TRBV7-8	NA	TRBJ2-1	NA	TGTGCCAGCAGCTTAGGTGGCGGGACCCTATTACATGAGCAGTTCTTC	CASSLGGGTLLHEQFF